These T cell receptor beta chains were read from a single sample in a study of blood T cell repertoires in COVID-19. The assay was immunoSEQ multiplex PCR, and TCRdb's table has in-frame clones only and misses some. The sample holds more than 150,000 clones; roughly 80% are singletons and the top ten take nearly 8%. The sample comprised PBMCs or T cells enriched from blood (not recorded which). The receptors stem from a woman aged 50 to 60 who had recovered from COVID-19. Both conserved end residues are part of each CDR3. D genes are given only for firm matches. Some rows have no size entry. The others give once, few or many, or a class for an expanded clone.

j_call v_call clone_size d_call cdr3_nt cdr3_aa
TRBJ2-1 TRBV9 NA NA TGTGCCAGCAGCGTGGGGGGTCCCTACAATGAGCAGTTCTTC CASSVGGPYNEQFF
TRBJ1-1 TRBV11-2 few NA TGTGCCAGCAGCTTAGGTGGGGCGTTGAACACTGAAGCTTTCTTT CASSLGGALNTEAFF
TRBJ2-1 TRBV9 NA NA TGTGCCAGCAGCGTAGAGGGTCTCGCGGGATCCTACAATGAGCAGTTCTTC CASSVEGLAGSYNEQFF
TRBJ1-1 TRBV6-5 NA NA TGTGCCAGCGGGGCGGGACCATTGGTGGGCACTGAAGCTTTCTTT CASGAGPLVGTEAFF
TRBJ1-5 TRBV6-5 few NA TGTGCCAGCAGTTTGGAACAGGGTCAGCCCCAGCATTTT CASSLEQGQPQHF
TRBJ2-4 TRBV20-1 NA NA TGCAGTGCTAGTCTTTCGAACATTCAGTACTTC CSASLSNIQYF
TRBJ2-7 TRBV4-3 NA NA TGCGCCAGCAGCCTTCTCAGGGGTTCCTACGAGCAGTACTTC CASSLLRGSYEQYF
TRBJ2-1 TRBV11-3 once NA TGTGCCAGCAGCCGACTAGGGAATGAGCAGTTCTTC CASSRLGNEQFF
TRBJ2-2 TRBV29-1 once NA TGCAGCGTTTTACCCGGGTCCGGGGAGCTGTTTTTT CSVLPGSGELFF
TRBJ2-3 TRBV5-4 NA NA TGTGCCAGCGAGGGTCTAGAGGCAGATACGCAGTATTTT CASEGLEADTQYF
TRBJ1-1 TRBV6-1 NA TRBD1 TGTGCCAGCAGTGAAGAGGGGGCGGGTGAAGCTTTCTTT CASSEEGAGEAFF
TRBJ1-2 TRBV21-1 NA NA TGTGCCAGCAGCAAAGGTGACAGAGCTAACTATGGCTACACCTTC CASSKGDRANYGYTF
TRBJ1-2 TRBV21-1 NA NA TGTGCCAGCAGCCACCCCGGACAGGGAATAAGAAAGGGCTACACCTTC CASSHPGQGIRKGYTF